This TCR beta chain was recovered during a study of blood T cell repertoires in COVID-19. Study details: The study drew acute and convalescent COVID-19 samples from the United States, Italy and Spain. Sources were T cells, B-cell-depleted T cells, or PBMCs; the material itself was cDNA or gDNA.

Authors' methods: Quantification of nucleated cells was approximated via reference gene primer amplification. This table comes from immunoSEQ multiplex PCR, and its TCRdb copy is limited to in-frame clones, with some not included. The D gene and trimming were derived from the DNA, and the V and J assignments and clone size from that table. The sample records 300,000 or so clones, roughly nine tenths being singletons. Sequenced sample: peripheral blood. The source is a man between 18 and 35 years old who had recovered from COVID-19.

The CDR3: CASSWVRERVNEQFF. The DNA of the CDR3 is TGTGCCAGCAGTTGGGTCCGGGAGCGGGTGAATGAGCAGTTCTTC. The chain combines TRBV6-5 with TRBJ2-1, with D maybe TRBD2 (6 bases). Trimming stripped 4 bases from V and 7 bases from J, with 17 bases between. The CDR3 is made up of 15 amino acids. Germline V gene lookup returns CDR1 MNHEY and CDR2 SVGAGI.